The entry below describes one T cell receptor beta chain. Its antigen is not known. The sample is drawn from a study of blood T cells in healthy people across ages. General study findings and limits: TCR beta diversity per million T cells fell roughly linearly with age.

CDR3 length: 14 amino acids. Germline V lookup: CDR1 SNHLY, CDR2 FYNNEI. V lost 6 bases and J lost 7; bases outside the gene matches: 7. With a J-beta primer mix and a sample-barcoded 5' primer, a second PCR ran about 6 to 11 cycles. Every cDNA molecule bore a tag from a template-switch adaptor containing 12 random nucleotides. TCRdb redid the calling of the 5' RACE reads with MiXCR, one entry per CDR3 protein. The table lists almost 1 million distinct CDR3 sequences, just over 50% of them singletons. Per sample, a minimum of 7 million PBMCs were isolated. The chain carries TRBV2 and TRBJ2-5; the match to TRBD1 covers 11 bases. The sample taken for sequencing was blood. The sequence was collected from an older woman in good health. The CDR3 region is CASRGQGAYVTQYF. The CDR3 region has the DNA TGTGCCAGCAGAGGACAGGGGGCTTATGTGACCCAGTACTTC.